The 26 T cell receptor beta chains reported below all come from one sample, sequenced in a study of blood T cell repertoires in COVID-19. Method: immunoSEQ multiplex PCR; TCRdb's copy keeps in-frame clones and lacks some. The sample comprises 26,000 or so clones, about 85% of which are singletons, and around 5% rests with the top ten. The sample taken for sequencing was peripheral blood. Receptors originate from a man in his 60s with active COVID-19.

V and J are TRBV5-1 and TRBJ1-5; D uncertain. CDR1 is SGHRS and CDR2 is YFSETQ in the germline V gene. Trimming shortened V by 4 bases and J by 3 bases, and 14 bases separated the two germline ends. There are 15 residues in the CDR3. The CDR3 loop reads CASSPLGEDNQPQHF. The CDR3 DNA reads TGCGCCAGCAGCCCCCTCGGGGAGGACAATCAGCCCCAGCATTTT.

V is TRBV5-1 and J is TRBJ2-3; 7 bases match TRBD1. CDR1 is SGHRS and CDR2 is YFSETQ in the germline V gene. The CDR3 has 17 amino acids. Trimming took 2 bases from V and 2 from J; bases not matched to a gene: 11. This chain's CDR3 is CASSFEASRGSTDTQYF. In DNA, the CDR3 is TGCGCCAGCAGCTTTGAAGCGTCCAGGGGGTCCACAGATACGCAGTATTTT.

This sequence joins TRBV9 and TRBJ1-3; TRBD1 aligns across 9 bases. V shed 0 bases, J shed 0 bases, and the junction held 1 base outside the gene matches. CDR3 size: 16 residues. Germline CDR1 reads SGDLS; CDR2 reads YYNGEE. The CDR3 nucleotides are TGTGCCAGCAGCGTAGTGGACAGGGGCTCTGGAAACACCATATATTTT. The encoded protein is CASSVVDRGSGNTIYF.

The V call is TRBV19, the J call TRBJ2-7, with 7 positions matching TRBD1. The CDR3 contains 14 residues. CDR1 LNHDA and CDR2 SQIVND come from the germline V gene (reference sequence). V trimming: 5 bases; J trimming: 0 bases; junction bases outside the gene matches: 4. In DNA, the CDR3 is TGTGCCAGTAGTCCCCGGACAGGCTCCTACGAGCAGTACTTC. It specifies CASSPRTGSYEQYF.

This clone was observed a few times. J is TRBJ1-1 and V is TRBV28, with 12 bases lining up with TRBD1. Germline CDR1 reads MDHEN; CDR2 reads SYDVKM. CDR3 length: 15 amino acids. V was clipped by 2 bases and J by 5 bases; unmatched bases: 3. The CDR3 DNA follows: TGTGCCAGCAGTTTAAAGGGACAGGGGGCTACTGAAGCTTTCTTT. It encodes CASSLKGQGATEAFF.

The chain combines TRBV6-5 with TRBJ2-7; perhaps TRBD1 as D (6 bases). Germline values: CDR1 MNHEY, CDR2 SVGAGI. This CDR3 is built from 11 residues. Trimming pared 7 bases from V and 6 bases from J, leaving 10 bases between. CDR3 amino acids: CASKQGSEQYF. The CDR3 nucleotides read TGTGCCAGCAAGCAGGGGTCCGAGCAGTACTTC.

V and J are TRBV18 and TRBJ2-5; TRBD1 might be the D (6 bases). V was trimmed by 6 bases and J by 1 base, leaving 9 bases between them. The CDR3 consists of 13 residues. The germline V gene has CDR1 KGHSH and CDR2 LQKENI. This chain's CDR3 is CASSLDSQETQYF. The CDR3 DNA is TGTGCCAGCTCGCTGGACAGCCAAGAGACCCAGTACTTC.

The chain links TRBV5-1 to TRBJ2-7; TRBD1 aligns across 7 bases. The CDR3 sequence is 15 residues long. The ends lost 0 bases at V and 3 bases at J; junction bases unmatched: 6. Germline CDR1 and CDR2: SGHRS and YFSETQ. The CDR3 spells CASSLGSAGGYEQYF. The CDR3 DNA follows: TGCGCCAGCAGCTTGGGCTCCGCAGGGGGCTACGAGCAGTACTTC. The whole variable domain, remainder taken from reference TRBV5-1 and TRBJ2-7, is KAGVTQTPRYLIKTRGQQVTLSCSPISGHRSVSWYQQTPGQGLQFLFEYFSETQRNKGNFPGRFSGRQFSNSRSEMNVSTLELGDSALYLCASSLGSAGGYEQYFGPGTRLTVT.

This chain connects TRBV28 to TRBJ1-5, with 9 positions matching TRBD1. CDR1 MDHEN and CDR2 SYDVKM come from the germline V gene. The CDR3 length is 16 residues. The V and J ends lost 4 bases and 7 bases, in that order; junction bases with no gene match: 11. CDR3 in amino acids: CASSSTTGGLGQPQHF. In nucleotides, the CDR3 is TGTGCCAGCAGTTCAACTACAGGGGGCCTTGGCCAGCCCCAGCATTTT.

This chain links TRBV9 with TRBJ1-3; D remains ambiguous. Germline lookup yields CDR1 SGDLS and CDR2 YYNGEE. The CDR3 is made up of 17 amino acids. The V and J ends lost 0 bases and 0 bases respectively, with 13 bases between them. The CDR3 region has the DNA TGTGCCAGCAGCGTAGCCCTCGAGCTTCACTCTGGAAACACCATATATTTT. Its protein product is CASSVALELHSGNTIYF.

This clone was picked up one time. V gene TRBV11-3 combines with J gene TRBJ1-6; no reliable D call. The CDR3 sequence is 14 residues long. Trimming cost V 2 bases and J 7 bases, with 9 bases left between them. The germline V gene has CDR1 SGHNT and CDR2 YENEEA. CDR3 sequence: CASSLYSRNSPLHF. DNA for the CDR3: TGTGCCAGCAGCTTATACAGTAGAAATTCACCCCTCCACTTT.

This clone was detected once. V is TRBV4-1 and J is TRBJ2-7; 11 bases are a match to TRBD2. This CDR3 has 16 amino acids. Germline assignment: CDR1 MGHRA and CDR2 YSYEKL. The ends lost 2 bases at V and 3 bases at J; junction bases unmatched: 6. CDR3 DNA sequence: TGCGCCAGCAGCCAACCCCTAGCGGGGGGTAACTACGAGCAGTACTTC. This translates into CASSQPLAGGNYEQYF.

The rearrangement uses TRBV6-5 and TRBJ2-1; 7 bases are shared with TRBD2. The CDR3 has 15 residues. Germline-derived CDR1 and CDR2 are MNHEY and SVGAGI. J lost 0 bases, V lost 4 bases, and 3 bases had no gene match. CDR3 sequence: CASSLPSGSYNEQFF. The CDR3 nucleotides read TGTGCCAGCAGTTTACCTAGCGGCTCCTACAATGAGCAGTTCTTC.

Only one count was recorded for this clone. The gene calls are TRBV11-2 and TRBJ2-1; D might be TRBD2 (6 bases). Between the trimmed V and J ends, which lost 4 bases and 8 bases, there was a span of 12 bases. Germline CDR1 and CDR2: SGHAT and FQNNGV. This CDR3 contains 13 residues. CDR3 in DNA: TGTGCCAGCAGCTCACTTCGGGACTATGAGCAGTTCTTC. Its translation: CASSSLRDYEQFF.

This clone was seen a single time. The gene calls are TRBV11-3 and TRBJ2-7; TRBD2 matches at 10 bases. V lost 1 base to trimming and J lost 5 bases; unmatched junction nucleotides: 14. The CDR3 contains 18 residues. Per germline, CDR1 SGHNT and CDR2 YENEEA. The CDR3 coding sequence is TGTGCCAGCAGCTTAGGCGCCAGCGGGGGGGCCGGTGTGGACGAGCAGTACTTC. Amino acid sequence: CASSLGASGGAGVDEQYF.

The rearrangement uses TRBV29-1 and TRBJ2-1; 15 bases fit TRBD2. Looked up from germline, CDR1 is SQVTM and CDR2 is ANQGSEA. The CDR3 runs 18 residues. V lost 6 bases, J lost 0 bases, and 9 bases stayed unmatched. The DNA of the CDR3 is TGCAGCGTCGAGGGACTAGCGGGGGGCATGAGCTCCTACAATGAGCAGTTCTTC. As protein: CSVEGLAGGMSSYNEQFF.

This clone was picked up one time. CDR3 in DNA: TGCGCCAGCAGCTTCTCAGGCGTCCCCTACGAGCAGTACTTC. Protein product: CASSFSGVPYEQYF. The gene calls are TRBV5-1 and TRBJ2-7; D not resolved. The length of the CDR3 is 14 residues. The germline V gene has CDR1 SGHRS and CDR2 YFSETQ. V lost 2 bases to trimming and J lost 2 bases, with 11 bases between them.

V is TRBV21-1 and J is TRBJ2-1; whether TRBD2, the table's D call, matches the DNA was not checked. TRBV21-1 is a pseudogene. This CDR3 region has 13 residues. The CDR3: CASSRGSYNEQFF. Here the CDR3 DNA reads TGTGCCAGCAGCCGAGGGTCATACAATGAGCAGTTCTTC.

This clone was seen a single time. The chain joins TRBV9 to TRBJ2-3, with 10 bases identical to TRBD2. With V trimmed by 8 bases and J by 3 bases, 6 bases remained unmatched. Germline loops: CDR1 SGDLS, CDR2 YYNGEE. This CDR3 comprises 14 residues. The CDR3 loop reads CASTAGGPTDTQYF. The DNA for the CDR3 is TGTGCCAGTACAGCGGGGGGGCCTACAGATACGCAGTATTTT.

J is TRBJ1-4 and V is TRBV5-1; 10 bases agree with TRBD1. The V gene end was trimmed by 4 bases and the J gene end by 5 bases; junction bases not matched to a gene: 14. The germline V gene has CDR1 SGHRS and CDR2 YFSETQ. The CDR3 consists of 18 residues. The DNA of the CDR3 is TGCGCCAGCAGCGCCGGGACAGGGGCGTGGGGGTCAAATGAAAAACTGTTTTTT. Its translation: CASSAGTGAWGSNEKLFF.

The CDR3 DNA reads as TGCGCCAGCAGCCGGTGGGCAGGGCCGAACACTGAAGCTTTCTTT. It is translated as CASSRWAGPNTEAFF. The rearrangement joins TRBV4-1 to TRBJ1-1; tentative D call: TRBD1 (5 bases). Germline V gene sequence: CDR1 MGHRA, CDR2 YSYEKL. The CDR3 length is 15 residues. The V end was cut by 4 bases, the J end by 1 base, with 13 bases between.

This clone has a single count. The J gene is TRBJ2-7, the V gene TRBV6-5; 13 bases align to TRBD2. Germline V gene data show CDR1 as MNHEY and CDR2 as SVGAGI. The CDR3 is 15 residues long. After removal of 4 bases from V and 5 bases from J, the junction contained 5 bases not matched to a gene. Here the CDR3 DNA reads TGTGCCAGCAGTTCCCGACTAGCGGGGGGAAACGAGCAGTACTTC. Translation gives CASSSRLAGGNEQYF.

The V gene is TRBV7-9, the J gene TRBJ2-2; 11 bases line up with TRBD1. Trimming at V came to 5 bases and at J to 4 bases, leaving 6 bases not matched to a gene. Germline CDR1 and CDR2: SEHNR and FQNEAQ (reference sequence). The CDR3 has 16 amino acids. The CDR3 DNA reads TGTGCCAGCAGCAGGACAGGGGGCATCGGCACCGGGGAGCTGTTTTTT. Translation: CASSRTGGIGTGELFF.

The rearrangement joins TRBV18 to TRBJ1-4; 10 bases are shared with TRBD1. This CDR3 has 14 amino acids. Germline trimming cut 4 bases from V and 11 bases from J; bases unmatched to any gene: 7. In germline, CDR1 is KGHSH, CDR2 LQKENI. CDR3 nucleotides: TGTGCCAGCTCACACCGACAGGGGGCGGGGAAACTGTTTTTT. Translated: CASSHRQGAGKLFF. Variable domain in full (rest from reference TRBV18 and TRBJ1-4): NAGVMQNPRHLVRRRGQEARLRCSPMKGHSHVYWYRQLPEEGLKFMVYLQKENIIDESGMPKERFSAEFPKEGPSILRIQQVVRGDSAAYFCASSHRQGAGKLFFGSGTQLSVL.

This rearrangement joins TRBV7-9 to TRBJ2-7; D is perhaps TRBD1 (7 bases). The CDR3 length is 13 residues. Germline CDR1 and CDR2: SEHNR and FQNEAQ (reference sequence). V lost 8 bases and J 2 bases, leaving 13 bases between the germline ends. CDR3 amino acids: CASGRTGTYEQYF. CDR3 DNA sequence: TGTGCCAGCGGGAGGACAGGAACCTACGAGCAGTACTTC.

This sequence joins TRBV30 and TRBJ1-2; maybe TRBD1 (6 bases). The germline V and J ends were trimmed by 4 bases and 9 bases, with 15 bases remaining between them. Germline assignment: CDR1 GTSNPN and CDR2 SVGIG (reference sequence). The CDR3 consists of 12 residues. CDR3 nucleotide sequence: TGTGCCTGGACCATCCCCAGGGGTAGCTACACCTTC. It yields the protein CAWTIPRGSYTF.